Below, 12 T cell receptor beta chains from the same sample are listed, as sequenced in a study of radiation and T cells in renal cell carcinoma. TCRdb's table, derived via immunoSEQ multiplex PCR, lists solely in-frame clones and lacks some. The table shows 20,000 to 25,000 clones, with nearly 80% occurring only once. Specified time point: baseline pretreatment blood. The treatment here: 15 Gy SBRT to primary tumor, nephrectomy 4 weeks later. The sequencing here drew on blood, taken from a patient whose treatment included radiotherapy and nephrectomy. Receptors were obtained from a man aged 55 to 69 with renal cell carcinoma.

This chain links TRBV5-5 with TRBJ1-3; 9 bases are shared with TRBD1. CDR3 length: 15 residues. V shed 0 bases and J 5 bases; nucleotides not matched to a gene: 3. Looked up from germline, CDR1 is SGHKS and CDR2 is YYEKEE (reference sequence). The DNA of the CDR3 is TGTGCCAGCAGCTTGGCGGGGACAGGGAGAAACACCATATATTTT. Amino acids: CASSLAGTGRNTIYF.

This clone appeared a few times. The rearrangement links TRBV29-1 to TRBJ1-1, with D tentatively TRBD1 (6 bases). The V gene's germline CDR1 is SQVTM and CDR2 ANQGSEA. The length of the CDR3 is 10 residues. The CDR3 spells CGGYSTEAFF. The CDR3, as DNA: TGCGGGGGCTATAGTACTGAAGCTTTCTTT.

J is TRBJ1-4 and V is TRBV4-3; 7 bases agree with TRBD1. This CDR3 contains 16 residues. V shed 0 bases and J 5 bases; nucleotides not matched to a gene: 6. The germline V gene has CDR1 LGHNA and CDR2 YSLEER. The CDR3 DNA reads TGCGCCAGCAGCCAAGATCCAGACAGGGCAAATGAAAAACTGTTTTTT. Its protein product is CASSQDPDRANEKLFF.

The V gene is TRBV4-1, the J gene TRBJ1-2, with 7 bases matching TRBD1. The ends lost 2 bases at V and 3 bases at J; junction bases unmatched: 9. CDR1 MGHRA and CDR2 YSYEKL come from the germline V gene. This CDR3 region has 16 residues. The CDR3 nucleotides are TGCGCCAGCAGCCAACGCTTGACAGGGTACTACTATGGCTACACCTTC. Residues: CASSQRLTGYYYGYTF.

The rearrangement links TRBV5-1 to TRBJ1-1, with 8 bases aligning to TRBD1. The CDR3 covers 14 residues. Germline CDR1 and CDR2: SGHRS and YFSETQ. Trimming removed 2 bases from V and 2 bases from J; junction bases left unmatched: 2. The CDR3 protein is CASSFTGGNTEAFF. CDR3 bases: TGCGCCAGCAGCTTCACAGGGGGTAACACTGAAGCTTTCTTT.

This rearrangement joins TRBV5-1 to TRBJ2-5; 10 nucleotides agree with TRBD1. Germline CDR1 reads SGHRS; CDR2 reads YFSETQ. The CDR3 contains 15 residues. Trimming cost V 1 base and J 5 bases; bases outside gene matches: 5. CDR3 loop: CASSLSTGGGETQYF. CDR3 DNA: TGCGCCAGCAGCTTGTCGACAGGGGGCGGGGAGACCCAGTACTTC.

This clone turned up a few times. This chain links TRBV6-5 with TRBJ1-2; D remains unclear. Trimming cost V 0 bases and J 4 bases, with 15 bases left between them. The CDR3 contains 16 residues. CDR1 and CDR2 from the germline V gene are MNHEY and SVGAGI. CDR3: CASSYSGPSTIYGYTF. The CDR3 coding sequence is TGTGCCAGCAGTTACTCCGGGCCCTCCACGATCTATGGCTACACCTTC.

The V and J genes are TRBV7-9 and TRBJ2-7; TRBD1 agrees at 7 bases. Germline loops: CDR1 SEHNR, CDR2 FQNEAQ (reference sequence). With 5 bases clipped from V and 0 bases from J, the junction kept 4 bases outside the gene matches. This CDR3 region has 14 residues. CDR3 sequence (DNA): TGTGCCAGCAGCCTAGGACAGGCCTCCTACGAGCAGTACTTC. This codes for CASSLGQASYEQYF.

The chain is built from TRBV2 and TRBJ2-4, with a tentative D call TRBD2 (6 bases). This CDR3 is built from 15 residues. The germline V gene has CDR1 SNHLY and CDR2 FYNNEI. The V and J ends lost 6 bases and 6 bases respectively, with 18 bases between them. The CDR3 region is CASSYRDSGINIQYF. Written as DNA, the CDR3 is TGTGCCAGCAGCTACCGGGACTCCGGTATAAACATTCAGTACTTC.

The rearrangement links TRBV7-9 to TRBJ1-5; perhaps TRBD1 as D (5 bases). The germline CDR1 and CDR2 sequences are SEHNR and FQNEAQ (reference sequence). The CDR3 consists of 14 residues. Deletions cut 5 bases from V and 4 bases from J, with 12 bases between. The CDR3 here is CASSRGGGNQPQHF. Written as DNA, the CDR3 is TGTGCCAGCAGCCGTGGGGGGGGGAATCAGCCCCAGCATTTT.

The V call is TRBV7-8, the J call TRBJ1-5, with a tentative D call TRBD1 (6 bases). CDR1 is SGHVS and CDR2 is FQNEAQ in the germline V gene. The CDR3 totals 13 residues. With 0 bases removed from V and 6 bases from J, the gap between germline ends came to 6 bases. In DNA form, the CDR3 reads TGTGCCAGCAGCTTAGCACAGGGTCAGCCCCAGCATTTT. It yields the protein CASSLAQGQPQHF. Full variable domain (outside the CDR3, taken from reference TRBV7-8 and TRBJ1-5): GAGVSQSPRYKVAKRGQDVALRCDPISGHVSLFWYQQALGQGPEFLTYFQNEAQLDKSGLPSDRFFAERPEGSVSTLKIQRTQQEDSAVYLCASSLAQGQPQHFGDGTRLSIL.

The V call is TRBV2, the J call TRBJ1-6, with 9 bases matching TRBD1. The CDR3 totals 16 residues. V gave up 5 bases and J gave up 6 bases; unmatched junction bases: 8. Germline CDR1 and CDR2: SNHLY and FYNNEI. The CDR3 region is CASSLLRDRVNSPLHF. In DNA, the CDR3 is TGTGCCAGCAGTCTGCTGCGGGACAGGGTTAATTCACCCCTCCACTTT.